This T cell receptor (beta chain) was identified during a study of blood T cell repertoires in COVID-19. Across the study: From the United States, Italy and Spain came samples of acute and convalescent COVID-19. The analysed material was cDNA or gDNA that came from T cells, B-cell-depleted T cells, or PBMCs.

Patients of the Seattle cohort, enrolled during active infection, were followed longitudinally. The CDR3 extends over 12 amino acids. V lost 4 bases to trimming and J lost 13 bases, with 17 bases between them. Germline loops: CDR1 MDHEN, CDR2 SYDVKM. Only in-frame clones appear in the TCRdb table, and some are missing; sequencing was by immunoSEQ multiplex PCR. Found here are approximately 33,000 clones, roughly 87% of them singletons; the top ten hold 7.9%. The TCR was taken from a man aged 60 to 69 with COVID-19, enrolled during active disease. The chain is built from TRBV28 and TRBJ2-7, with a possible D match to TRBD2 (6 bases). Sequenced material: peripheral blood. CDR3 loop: CASSSLATERYF. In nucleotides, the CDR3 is TGTGCCAGCAGTTCCCTAGCGACGGAGCGATACTTC.